This T cell receptor beta chain derives from a study of T cell responses to AZD1222 COVID-19 vaccine. The table came from immunoSEQ multiplex PCR; TCRdb's copy has only in-frame clones and leaves some out. The profile shows roughly 140,000 clones, about nine tenths of them singletons. The CDR3 is 13 residues long. The V and J ends lost 0 bases and 3 bases respectively, with 6 bases between them. Germline V lookup: CDR1 SGDLS, CDR2 YYNGEE. The rearrangement joins TRBV9 to TRBJ1-2; possibly TRBD1 for D (5 bases). The sample here was peripheral blood, taken on day 0 of AZD1222 vaccination. The source of this sequence is an adult in good health. The CDR3 sequence is CASSVGGDYGYTF. CDR3 in DNA: TGTGCCAGCAGCGTAGGAGGGGACTATGGCTACACCTTC.